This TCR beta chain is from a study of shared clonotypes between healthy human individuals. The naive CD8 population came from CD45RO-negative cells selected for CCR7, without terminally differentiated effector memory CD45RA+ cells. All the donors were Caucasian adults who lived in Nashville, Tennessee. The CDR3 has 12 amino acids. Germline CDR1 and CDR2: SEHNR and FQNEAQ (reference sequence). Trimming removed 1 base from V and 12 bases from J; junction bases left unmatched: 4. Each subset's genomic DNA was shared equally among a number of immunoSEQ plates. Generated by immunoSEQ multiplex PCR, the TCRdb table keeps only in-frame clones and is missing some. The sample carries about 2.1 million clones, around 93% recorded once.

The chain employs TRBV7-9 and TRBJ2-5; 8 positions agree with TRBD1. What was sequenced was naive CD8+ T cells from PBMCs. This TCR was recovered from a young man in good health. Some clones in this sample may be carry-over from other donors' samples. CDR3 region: CASSLEPGQEYF. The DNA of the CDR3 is TGTGCCAGCAGCTTAGAACCGGGACAGGAGTACTTC. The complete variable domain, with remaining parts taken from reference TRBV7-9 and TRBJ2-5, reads DTGVSQNPRHKITKRGQNVTFRCDPISEHNRLYWYRQTLGQGPEFLTYFQNEAQLEKSRLLSDRFSAERPKGSFSTLEIQRTEQGDSAMYLCASSLEPGQEYFGPGTRLLVL.